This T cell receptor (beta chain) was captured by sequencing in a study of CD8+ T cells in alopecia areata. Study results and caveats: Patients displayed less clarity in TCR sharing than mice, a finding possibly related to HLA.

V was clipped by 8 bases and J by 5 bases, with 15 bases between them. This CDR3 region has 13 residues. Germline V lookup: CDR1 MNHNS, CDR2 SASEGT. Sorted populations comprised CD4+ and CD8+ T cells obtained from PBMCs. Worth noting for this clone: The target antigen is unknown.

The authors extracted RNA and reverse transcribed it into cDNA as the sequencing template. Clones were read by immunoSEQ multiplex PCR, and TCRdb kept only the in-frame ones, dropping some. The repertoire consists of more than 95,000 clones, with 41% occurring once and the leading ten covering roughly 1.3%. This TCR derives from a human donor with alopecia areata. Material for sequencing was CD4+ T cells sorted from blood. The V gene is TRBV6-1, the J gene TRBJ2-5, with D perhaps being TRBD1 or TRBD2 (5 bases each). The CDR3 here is CASGADYGETQYF. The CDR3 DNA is TGTGCCAGCGGGGCAGACTACGGGGAGACCCAGTACTTC.